This T cell receptor beta chain is from a study of human T cells and chemical hapten exposure. Study-wide background: A mostly female patient group had alopecia areata, totalis or universalis. Variation in per-sample TCR yields came mainly from small pooled library volume differences. Study outcomes and limitations: Significantly more large CDR3 similarity clusters arose among expanded TCRs than among controls.

In regard to this clonotype: Its antigen is currently unknown.

The CDR3 sequence is 13 residues long. CDR1 and CDR2 (germline): SQVTM, ANQGSEA. Trimming removed 7 bases at V and 7 bases at J, with 17 bases between. TCRdb reanalysed the RACE reads using MiXCR and keeps one entry per CDR3 protein. The table shows about 85,000 distinct CDR3 sequences, with 11% occurring only once. The time point denotes: patch test 2, 6 weeks after DPC sensitization. Treatment in this sample: therapeutic diphenylcyclopropenone sensitization with weekly scalp DPC. Sequencing used whole blood, obtained in connection with sensitization to the hapten diphenylcyclopropenone (DPC). The V and J genes are TRBV29-1 and TRBJ2-1; the D gene is possibly TRBD1 (5 bases). The TCR sequence derives from a man between 18 and 29 years old with alopecia areata. Some clones in this sample may be carry-over from other donors' samples. CDR3 in amino acids: CSAAQGFTNEQFF. The CDR3 coding sequence is TGCAGCGCCGCTCAGGGATTTACAAATGAGCAGTTCTTC.